The 32 T cell receptor beta chains reported below all come from one sample, sequenced in a study of blood T cell repertoires in COVID-19. Some clones are missing from TCRdb's copy, which holds only in-frame ones; the method was immunoSEQ multiplex PCR. The repertoire holds over 65,000 clones, with approximately 86% as singletons. The sample comprised peripheral blood. All receptors come from an elderly man with COVID-19, enrolled during active disease.

This chain links TRBV11-3 with TRBJ2-7; 7 bases are shared with TRBD1. J was trimmed by 0 bases and V by 5 bases; bases with no gene match: 7. This CDR3 has 15 amino acids. Looked up from germline, CDR1 is SGHNT and CDR2 is YENEEA. CDR3 bases: TGTGCCAGCAGCCCAGGGACAGCTAGCTCCTACGAGCAGTACTTC. This codes for CASSPGTASSYEQYF.

The chain employs TRBV7-2 and TRBJ2-5; D gene unclear. The CDR3 is made up of 12 amino acids. Trimming removed 10 bases from V and 3 bases from J, with 12 bases in between. Germline assignment: CDR1 SGHTA and CDR2 FQGNSA. CDR3 in amino acids: CAIVAEKETQYF. CDR3 sequence (DNA): TGTGCCATCGTGGCGGAAAAAGAGACCCAGTACTTC.

In this sample, this clone turned up once. This chain connects TRBV24-1 to TRBJ2-1, with TRBD1 matching 7 bases. CDR3 length equals 14 residues. Germline V lookup: CDR1 KGHDR, CDR2 SFDVKD. With 4 bases clipped from V and 7 bases from J, the junction kept 6 bases outside the gene matches. The CDR3 is CATSDEGQTNEQFF. In DNA form, the CDR3 reads TGTGCCACCAGTGACGAGGGACAGACAAATGAGCAGTTCTTC.

This chain joins TRBV24-1 and TRBJ1-5; D is unresolved. Germline CDR1 KGHDR, CDR2 SFDVKD. V was clipped by 0 bases and J by 5 bases, with 28 bases between them. The CDR3 is 21 amino acids. This CDR3 reads CATSDLPYSHPPPGRHQPQHF. In nucleotides, the CDR3 is TGTGCCACCAGTGATTTGCCTTATTCCCACCCTCCCCCGGGGAGGCATCAGCCCCAGCATTTT.

The V call is TRBV24-1, the J call TRBJ1-2; 7 bases agree with TRBD1. The CDR3 loop spans 14 amino acids. The ends lost 4 bases at V and 10 bases at J; junction bases unmatched: 11. Germline-derived CDR1 and CDR2 are KGHDR and SFDVKD. This CDR3 is CATSDPDRPWDYTF. CDR3 nucleotides: TGTGCCACCAGTGACCCGGACAGGCCTTGGGACTACACCTTC.

This clone has only one observation. This chain links TRBV23-1 with TRBJ1-1, with TRBD1 identical over 8 bases. TRBV23-1 is classed as an ORF, of uncertain function. V gave up 3 bases and J gave up 3 bases; unmatched junction bases: 6. CDR3 size: 15 residues. CDR3 sequence: CASSHPGGKYTEAFF. The CDR3, as DNA: TGCGCCAGCAGTCACCCAGGGGGCAAGTACACTGAAGCTTTCTTT.

The gene calls are TRBV27 and TRBJ1-1; a weak D match, TRBD1 (6 bases). Trimming removed 9 bases at V and 4 bases at J, with 21 bases between. The CDR3 is 15 amino acids. The germline V gene has CDR1 MNHEY and CDR2 SMNVEV (reference sequence). The CDR3 DNA is TGTGCCAGTAAAGCCACAGGGATGAGGTCCACTGAAGCTTTCTTT. Translating it yields CASKATGMRSTEAFF.

This clone came up once. The rearrangement uses TRBV6-1 and TRBJ1-2; D might be TRBD1 (6 bases). Trimming stripped 6 bases from V and 4 bases from J, with 15 bases between. Germline loops: CDR1 MNHNS, CDR2 SASEGT. This CDR3 is built from 14 residues. CDR3 sequence: CASRLRDTAYGYTF. The CDR3 DNA reads TGTGCCAGCAGGCTCCGGGACACCGCCTATGGCTACACCTTC.

This chain uses TRBV10-1 with TRBJ1-5; TRBD1 matches 9 bases. The V segment lost 2 bases and the J segment 7 bases; nucleotides outside the gene matches: 9. Germline CDR1 and CDR2: WNHNN and SYGVQD (reference sequence). The CDR3 extends over 16 amino acids. In nucleotides, the CDR3 is TGCGCCAGCAGTGAGACGGTACAGGGGGCGCGGCAGCCCCAGCATTTT. This sequence encodes CASSETVQGARQPQHF.

V usage is TRBV5-6 and J usage is TRBJ1-2; 8 positions match TRBD1. CDR3 size: 15 residues. Looked up from germline, CDR1 is SGHDT and CDR2 is YYEEEE. With V trimmed by 0 bases and J by 3 bases, 4 bases remained unmatched. CDR3 sequence reads: CASSLGTTGDYGYTF. The CDR3, as DNA: TGTGCCAGCAGCTTGGGAACGACAGGGGACTATGGCTACACCTTC.

This chain uses TRBV3-1 (or the pseudogene TRBV3-2) with TRBJ1-1; D may be TRBD1 (5 bases). The CDR3 consists of 14 residues. Between the trimmed V and J ends, which lost 1 base and 1 base, there was a span of 7 bases. Germline loops: CDR1 LGHDT, CDR2 YNNKEL (reference sequence). CDR3: CASSQVGGNTEAFF. The DNA for the CDR3 is TGTGCCAGCAGCCAAGTGGGGGGGAACACTGAAGCTTTCTTT.

V and J are TRBV6-4 and TRBJ1-2; 8 bases align to TRBD1. The ends lost 3 bases at V and 5 bases at J; junction bases unmatched: 5. Per germline, CDR1 MRHNA and CDR2 SNTAGT. This CDR3 spans 14 amino acids. The CDR3 spells CASSEDRASYGYTF. As DNA, the CDR3 is TGTGCCAGCAGTGAGGACAGGGCTTCTTATGGCTACACCTTC.

V gene TRBV5-6 combines with J gene TRBJ1-2; 8 bases fit TRBD1. After removal of 3 bases from V and 2 bases from J, the junction contained 0 bases not matched to a gene. Germline CDR1 and CDR2: SGHDT and YYEEEE. The CDR3 has 13 amino acids. In DNA form, the CDR3 reads TGTGCCAGCAGCTGGGACAGGAACTATGGCTACACCTTC. This translates into CASSWDRNYGYTF.

This chain uses TRBV7-8 with TRBJ2-7; maybe TRBD2 (6 bases). Germline CDR1 SGHVS, CDR2 FQNEAQ. The CDR3 loop spans 12 amino acids. V shed 5 bases and J shed 6 bases, with 11 bases lying between them. This CDR3 is CASSMTRGEQYF. For the CDR3, the DNA is TGTGCCAGCAGCATGACTAGGGGCGAGCAGTACTTC.

The J gene is TRBJ1-2, the V gene TRBV5-4, with 9 bases matching TRBD1. CDR3 length: 17 residues. Germline CDR1 is SGHNT and CDR2 is YYREEE (reference sequence). V shed 4 bases, J shed 5 bases, and the junction held 15 bases outside the gene matches. CDR3: CASSQTGTGPFGYGYTF. The CDR3 DNA sequence: TGTGCCAGCAGCCAGACCGGGACAGGGCCTTTTGGGTATGGCTACACCTTC.

The rearrangement joins TRBV6-5 to TRBJ1-2; possibly TRBD1 for D (6 bases). V was pared by 6 bases and J by 4 bases, with 12 bases between. CDR3 length: 13 amino acids. Germline CDR1 reads MNHEY; CDR2 reads SVGAGI. The CDR3 loop reads CASRTQGSYGYTF. CDR3 coding DNA: TGTGCCAGCAGGACACAGGGAAGCTATGGCTACACCTTC.

This clone turned up a few times. This chain joins TRBV29-1 and TRBJ1-2, with D perhaps matching TRBD1 (5 bases). Germline V lookup: CDR1 SQVTM, CDR2 ANQGSEA. The ends were cut back, 7 bases at V and 4 bases at J, with 13 bases in the middle. CDR3 length: 12 residues. CDR3 in DNA: TGCAGCGCCGGGGCGGGGGGCTATGGCTACACCTTC. Translating gives CSAGAGGYGYTF.

The chain combines TRBV18 with TRBJ1-4, with D possibly TRBD1 on 5 matching bases. This CDR3 region has 15 residues. V gave up 0 bases and J gave up 8 bases, with 13 bases separating them. Germline values: CDR1 KGHSH, CDR2 LQKENI. The CDR3 loop is CASSPPGDWAEKLFF. CDR3 coding DNA: TGTGCCAGCTCACCACCAGGGGACTGGGCGGAAAAACTGTTTTTT.

Here the CDR3 reads CASSYDRRSYEQYF. The CDR3 nucleotides read TGTGCCAGCAGCTACGACAGGCGCTCCTACGAGCAGTACTTC. The chain carries TRBV3-1 (or the pseudogene TRBV3-2) and TRBJ2-7; D might be TRBD1 (6 bases). This CDR3 has 14 residues. Germline V lookup: CDR1 LGHDT, CDR2 YNNKEL (reference sequence). With 5 bases removed from V and 0 bases from J, the gap between germline ends came to 11 bases.

This CDR3 is CASSYSARVNYGYTF. CDR3 nucleotide sequence: TGTGCCAGCAGTTACTCGGCCAGGGTCAACTATGGCTACACCTTC. The rearrangement joins TRBV6-2 or TRBV6-3 to TRBJ1-2; possibly TRBD1 for D (5 bases). Germline CDR1 and CDR2: MNHEY and SVGEGT. V was trimmed by 0 bases and J by 2 bases, leaving 10 bases between them. The CDR3 has 15 residues.

The chain has TRBV12-5 and TRBJ2-7, with 7 bases aligning to TRBD1. Per the germline V gene, CDR1 is LGHNT and CDR2 is FRNRAP. The CDR3 is 18 amino acids. V shed 6 bases and J 3 bases; nucleotides not matched to a gene: 20. The CDR3 DNA reads TGTGCTAGTGGCTTTACGACCGAAGATCAACCAGGGGGCTACGAGCAGTACTTC. This translates into CASGFTTEDQPGGYEQYF.

The V call is TRBV11-2, the J call TRBJ1-1; D might be TRBD1 (5 bases). CDR1 SGHAT and CDR2 FQNNGV come from the germline V gene. The V end was cut by 5 bases, the J end by 0 bases, with 13 bases between. The CDR3 sequence is 15 residues long. CDR3 in amino acids: CASSTDSYMNTEAFF. CDR3 DNA sequence: TGTGCCAGCAGCACCGACAGCTACATGAACACTGAAGCTTTCTTT.

This clone was seen only once. The V gene is TRBV27, the J gene TRBJ1-5, with 7 positions matching TRBD1. Trimming took 5 bases from V and 2 from J; bases not matched to a gene: 6. CDR1 and CDR2 (germline): MNHEY, SMNVEV (reference sequence). The CDR3 loop spans 15 amino acids. This CDR3 reads CASSLATGGNQPQHF. The CDR3 DNA follows: TGTGCCAGCAGTCTGGCCACAGGGGGCAATCAGCCCCAGCATTTT.

The genes are TRBV19 and TRBJ1-2, with 8 nucleotides matching TRBD1. The ends lost 3 bases at V and 8 bases at J; junction bases unmatched: 8. From germline, CDR1 is LNHDA and CDR2 SQIVND (reference sequence). The CDR3 extends over 14 amino acids. This CDR3 reads CASSIAGGESGYTF. CDR3 DNA sequence: TGTGCCAGTAGTATCGCAGGGGGCGAGTCAGGCTACACCTTC.

The chain recombines TRBV9 with TRBJ2-2; 12 bases fit TRBD1. V dropped 4 bases and J dropped 5; count of bases not matched to a gene: 6. The CDR3 covers 16 residues. Per germline, CDR1 SGDLS and CDR2 YYNGEE. CDR3 sequence: CASSQQGQGATGELFF. The CDR3, as DNA: TGTGCCAGCAGCCAACAGGGACAGGGGGCGACCGGGGAGCTGTTTTTT.

The chain couples TRBV4-2 to TRBJ1-2; D unclear. Germline assignment: CDR1 LGHNA and CDR2 YNFKEQ. The CDR3 runs 17 residues. V lost 4 bases, J lost 1 base, and 19 bases lay in between. This CDR3 reads CASSRENAAFFNYGYTF. Here the CDR3 DNA reads TGTGCCAGCAGCCGTGAGAACGCGGCCTTCTTTAACTATGGCTACACCTTC.

This clone was recorded only once. The DNA of the CDR3 is TGCGCCAGCAAAGCGGGCCCCCCAGATACGCAGTATTTT. Translated: CASKAGPPDTQYF. V and J are TRBV5-1 and TRBJ2-3, with D maybe TRBD2 (6 bases). There are 13 residues in the CDR3. V dropped 6 bases and J dropped 4 bases, with 12 bases sitting between them. Germline CDR1 is SGHRS and CDR2 is YFSETQ.

The chain couples TRBV19 to TRBJ2-3; D gene unclear. V was pared by 8 bases and J by 0 bases, with 12 bases between. The CDR3 totals 14 residues. Germline CDR1 is LNHDA and CDR2 is SQIVND (reference sequence). The CDR3 loop is CASSFFSSTDTQYF. The CDR3 DNA sequence: TGTGCCAGTTCATTCTTCAGTAGCACAGATACGCAGTATTTT.

The J gene is TRBJ1-5, the V gene TRBV28; a possible D gene is TRBD1 (5 bases). Germline V CDR1 and CDR2: MDHEN, SYDVKM. There are 13 residues in the CDR3. V dropped 2 bases and J dropped 6 bases, with 8 bases sitting between them. The CDR3 region has the DNA TGTGCCAGCAGTTTAGACAGTACTCAGCCCCAGCATTTT. This gives the protein CASSLDSTQPQHF.

This clone was observed a single time. This chain connects TRBV6-5 to TRBJ1-1; 10 positions agree with TRBD1. The CDR3 runs 15 residues. The ends lost 5 bases at V and 9 bases at J; junction bases unmatched: 12. Germline CDR1 reads MNHEY; CDR2 reads SVGAGI. The CDR3 loop reads CASSPPLPGQGKAFF. The CDR3 DNA follows: TGTGCCAGCAGTCCGCCCCTGCCGGGACAGGGGAAAGCTTTCTTT.

CDR3 residues: CASSSGQFPSGNTIYF. DNA for the CDR3: TGTGCCAGTAGTTCGGGACAGTTCCCCTCTGGAAACACCATATATTTT. This chain links TRBV19 with TRBJ1-3; 7 bases agree with TRBD1. Germline V gives CDR1 LNHDA, CDR2 SQIVND (reference sequence). The CDR3 is made up of 16 amino acids. The V gene end was trimmed by 5 bases and the J gene end by 0 bases; junction bases not matched to a gene: 7.

The CDR3 reads CASGYTPGTGGQPQHF. The CDR3 DNA reads as TGTGCTAGTGGTTACACCCCCGGGACAGGGGGCCAGCCCCAGCATTTT. The chain links TRBV12-5 to TRBJ1-5; TRBD1 matches at 12 bases. V shed 4 bases and J 7 bases; nucleotides not matched to a gene: 8. The CDR3 is 16 amino acids. Germline V gene sequence: CDR1 LGHNT, CDR2 FRNRAP. Variable domain in full (rest from reference TRBV12-5 and TRBJ1-5): DARVTQTPRHKVTEMGQEVTMRCQPILGHNTVFWYRQTMMQGLELLAYFRNRAPLDDSGMPKDRFSAEMPDATLATLKIQPSEPRDSAVYFCASGYTPGTGGQPQHFGDGTRLSIL.